This TCR beta chain was obtained from a study of T cell responses to AZD1222 COVID-19 vaccine (dated by TCRdb to about 2021). Study-wide context: A total of under 250 trial participants underwent TCR sequencing, of whom 200 to 220 had received two doses of AZD1222 and some 26 had received two doses of the MenACWY control vaccine. Trial participants were enrolled by age into subgroups of 18-55, 56-69 and 70-plus years, and roughly 150, 30 and 60 TCR-sequenced participants, respectively, were included in these subgroups. The investigation overall reported the following: Participants were mostly white British and included more females than males, and it was suggested by the authors that clonal diversity may have been underestimated. Conclusions about previously exposed vaccinees are limited because only six or seven AZD1222 recipients were SARS-CoV-2 seropositive at baseline. Nearly half of unique spike-specific TCRs reportedly recognized epitopes outside regions mutated in the B.1.351 and B.1.1.7 variants. A significant rise in spike-specific TCR breadth and depth was observed after two AZD1222 doses relative to day 0 and relative to MenACWY recipients. CD4 TCRs associated with the vaccine covered the entire spike protein, and the dominant responses were in regions 160-218 and 743-854. Because no day 14 peak-response samples were available, repertoires were characterized only after the peak T cell response. In the small 56-69-year group, the increase in depth fell short of significance, most likely because of low power.

In light of the paper, this sample's time point label describes: about 28 days (+/-7) after the second vaccine dose. AZD1222 recipients whose second dose came at about 4 weeks and those whose second dose came at about 12 weeks were combined into one group, since spike-specific TCR depth and breadth did not differ between the two schedules. Samples from vaccinated people were obtained from the UK trials COV001 and COV002, which included a single-blind randomized controlled phase 2/3 trial of AZD1222 (ChAdOx1 nCoV-19) in healthy adults. For TCRbeta chain sequencing, PBMC samples were collected from trial participants at day 0 and at day 28 after the second dose. To note about this clone: The antigen it recognizes is unknown. The record has no base qualities; no much larger clone is one base away.

The CDR3 regions of human TCRbeta chains were analyzed by immunosequencing. The original methods were these. TCRs in the repertoires were matched against a reference library of SARS-CoV-2-specific TCRs that had been generated with the MIRA antigen-specificity platform. Breadth was defined as the fraction of unique TCRs that were SARS-CoV-2-associated. Depth was defined as the fraction of total T cells that were SARS-CoV-2-associated. Using the MIRA data, each spike-specific TCR was assigned both to the spike region to which the TCR was reactive and to a CD4 or CD8 class. Log10-transformed breadth and depth values were compared by one-way ANOVA with Sidak's multiple comparisons tests. Imported from immuneACCESS, the table was reduced by TCRdb to in-frame sequences with V and J called. These copies leave out some clones; in studies compared against another copy, an unresolved V gene accounts for under half, and the cause of the remainder is not known. The DNA was the basis for D and trimming; V, J and clone size are from that table. Within this sample are over 150,000 clones, with around 85% of them counted one time only. The ten largest make up 0.85% to 1.2% of the sample.

The receptor was isolated from an adult who received the AZD1222 COVID-19 vaccine. The sample consisted of peripheral blood, taken 28 days after the second AZD1222 dose.

CDR3 reads: CASSPLEGGGFQNTIYF. The DNA sequence follows: TGTGCCAGCAGCCCCCTTGAGGGAGGAGGATTCCAAAACACCATATATTTT. The V and J segments used are TRBV7-9 and TRBJ1-3; the D gene remains uncertain. Counted from cysteine to phenylalanine, this CDR3 has 17 amino acids. The only DNA kept is the CDR3, 51 bases in frame from the first base. V is cut by 5 bases and J by 6 bases, and the space between the germline ends is 23 bases. Based on the germline V gene (reference sequence), the CDR1 and CDR2 sequences are SEHNR and FQNEAQ. With the portions outside the CDR3 filled from the reference TRBV7-9 and TRBJ1-3 genes, the complete variable region becomes DTGVSQNPRHKITKRGQNVTFRCDPISEHNRLYWYRQTLGQGPEFLTYFQNEAQLEKSRLLSDRFSAERPKGSFSTLEIQRTEQGDSAMYLCASSPLEGGGFQNTIYFGEGSWLTVV.